These 22 T cell receptor beta chains share one sample of origin, sequenced in a study of OX40 agonist ivuxolimab in advanced cancers. Generated by immunoSEQ multiplex PCR, the TCRdb table keeps only in-frame clones and is missing some. This table holds tens of thousands of clones, about 89% found once. The sequenced sample was CD4+ or CD8+ T cells sorted from blood, obtained in a trial of the OX40 agonist ivuxolimab. These receptors were collected from an adult with an advanced solid tumor such as melanoma, head and neck, liver or kidney cancer.

As for this clone: This sample includes further DNA sequences coding for the same CDR3. This chain links TRBV2 with TRBJ2-2; D might be TRBD1 or TRBD2, each matching 5 bases. CDR1 SNHLY and CDR2 FYNNEI come from the germline V gene. The CDR3 has 16 amino acids. The V and J ends lost 6 bases and 5 bases respectively, with 19 bases between them. Here the CDR3 reads CASRGISGGRTGELFF. As DNA, the CDR3 is TGTGCCAGCAGGGGAATCAGTGGGGGTCGGACCGGGGAGCTGTTTTTT.

The chain carries TRBV11-2 and TRBJ1-2; D might be TRBD1 (5 bases). Trimming took off 6 bases at V and 4 bases at J, with 12 bases between the two ends. Germline assignment: CDR1 SGHAT and CDR2 FQNNGV. The CDR3 totals 13 residues. The chain's CDR3 is CASSGGVLYGYTF. CDR3 nucleotides: TGTGCCAGCAGTGGGGGGGTTCTCTATGGCTACACCTTC.

V is TRBV4-3 and J is TRBJ2-3; the match to TRBD1 covers 7 bases. The CDR3 contains 16 residues. After removal of 4 bases from V and 5 bases from J, the junction contained 12 bases not matched to a gene. Germline CDR1 and CDR2: LGHNA and YSLEER. The CDR3 bases are TGCGCCAGCAGCCCTGAGAACAGGGGAAAGAAAGATACGCAGTATTTT. Translating it yields CASSPENRGKKDTQYF.

The rearrangement joins TRBV19 to TRBJ2-3; 7 bases line up with TRBD2. V lost 3 bases, J lost 3 bases, and 12 bases stayed unmatched. CDR1 is LNHDA and CDR2 is SQIVND in the germline V gene (reference sequence). The CDR3 is made up of 17 amino acids. CDR3: CASSITFPSSGTDTQYF. The CDR3 DNA follows: TGTGCCAGTAGTATCACCTTTCCTTCTAGCGGTACAGATACGCAGTATTTT.

The J gene is TRBJ1-1, the V gene TRBV29-1; D is unclear. The CDR3 has 13 amino acids. Trimming removed 3 bases from V and 4 bases from J, with 12 bases in between. The germline CDR1 and CDR2 sequences are SQVTM and ANQGSEA. The CDR3 DNA reads as TGCAGCGTTGATTTCGAGAGACGCACTGAAGCTTTCTTT. As protein: CSVDFERRTEAFF.

The CDR3: CASSVGGRGKGYTF. In DNA form, the CDR3 reads TGTGCCAGCAGCGTAGGAGGTAGGGGTAAAGGCTACACCTTC. The chain employs TRBV9 and TRBJ1-2, with D perhaps TRBD1 (5 bases). The CDR3 totals 14 residues. Between the trimmed V and J ends, which lost 0 bases and 8 bases, there was a span of 14 bases. The germline V gene has CDR1 SGDLS and CDR2 YYNGEE.

The chain employs TRBV10-2 and TRBJ2-1; TRBD1 matches 10 bases. Trimming removed 8 bases from V and 3 bases from J; junction bases left unmatched: 13. Per the germline V gene, CDR1 is WSHSY and CDR2 is SAAADI. The CDR3 consists of 17 residues. In DNA form, the CDR3 reads TGCGCCAGCCGCCGGGACAGGGGTAGCCCCCTCTACAATGAGCAGTTCTTC. It yields the protein CASRRDRGSPLYNEQFF.

V and J are TRBV5-1 and TRBJ2-7; 14 bases agree with TRBD2. Germline V gives CDR1 SGHRS, CDR2 YFSETQ. The trim removed 5 bases at V and 4 bases at J, leaving 14 bases unmatched. This CDR3 contains 18 residues. The CDR3 here is CASRPGLGTSGRVYEQYF. In DNA form, the CDR3 reads TGCGCCAGCAGACCGGGACTTGGGACTAGCGGGAGAGTGTACGAGCAGTACTTC.

The V gene is TRBV5-6, the J gene TRBJ2-3; D is possibly TRBD2 (5 bases). Germline V CDR1 and CDR2: SGHDT, YYEEEE. The CDR3 is made up of 15 amino acids. Trimming removed 4 bases from V and 5 bases from J, with 17 bases in between. CDR3 bases: TGTGCCAGCAGCGATGAGGGCACGACGGTAGATACGCAGTATTTT. Translating gives CASSDEGTTVDTQYF. Full variable domain (remainder filled in from reference TRBV5-6 and TRBJ2-3): DAGVTQSPTHLIKTRGQQVTLRCSPKSGHDTVSWYQQALGQGPQFIFQYYEEEERQRGNFPDRFSGHQFPNYSSELNVNALLLGDSALYLCASSDEGTTVDTQYFGPGTRLTVL.

This sequence joins TRBV10-3 and TRBJ1-1; TRBD1 is a possible D gene (5 bases). CDR3 size: 13 residues. Germline CDR1 and CDR2: ENHRY and SYGVKD. V was shortened by 3 bases and J by 5 bases, with 10 bases between the two germline ends. The CDR3 is CAISDAQGTEAFF. The CDR3 DNA reads as TGTGCCATCAGTGATGCCCAGGGTACTGAAGCTTTCTTT.

In its sample, this clone was seen once. V usage is TRBV4-1 and J usage is TRBJ1-3; D not certain. This CDR3 has 12 residues. Germline assignment: CDR1 MGHRA and CDR2 YSYEKL. The ends were cut back, 1 base at V and 4 bases at J, with 2 bases in the middle. The chain's CDR3 is CASSQAGNTIYF. Here the CDR3 DNA reads TGCGCCAGCAGCCAAGCCGGAAACACCATATATTTT.

CDR3 in amino acids: CASGAPYVPSGNTIYF. CDR3 nucleotides: TGTGCCAGCGGAGCCCCGTATGTACCATCTGGAAACACCATATATTTT. The V call is TRBV21-1, the J call TRBJ1-3. TRBV21-1 is designated a pseudogene. CDR3 length: 16 residues.

V gene TRBV28 combines with J gene TRBJ2-6, with no clear D. The CDR3 sequence is 15 residues long. Germline V gene sequence: CDR1 MDHEN, CDR2 SYDVKM. Trimming stripped 5 bases from V and 3 bases from J, with 11 bases between. The CDR3 region is CASSDSDHGANVLTF. CDR3 nucleotides: TGTGCCAGCAGTGACTCAGATCATGGGGCCAACGTCCTGACTTTC.

The chain employs TRBV6-5 and TRBJ2-2; D is undetermined. The CDR3 has 14 amino acids. The ends were cut back, 1 base at V and 6 bases at J, with 9 bases in the middle. In germline, CDR1 is MNHEY, CDR2 SVGAGI. The DNA of the CDR3 is TGTGCCAGCAGTTACTTTAAATTTGCCGGGGAGCTGTTTTTT. Residues: CASSYFKFAGELFF.

V gene TRBV6-5 combines with J gene TRBJ2-1; the match to TRBD1 covers 9 bases. This CDR3 contains 16 residues. Per the germline V gene, CDR1 is MNHEY and CDR2 is SVGAGI. V was clipped by 0 bases and J by 7 bases; unmatched bases: 7. In DNA, the CDR3 is TGTGCCAGCAGTTACTCGACAGGGGGATCATCTAATGAGCAGTTCTTC. Amino acids: CASSYSTGGSSNEQFF.

This sequence joins TRBV19 and TRBJ2-1, with 7 nucleotides matching TRBD2. This CDR3 has 16 amino acids. Germline values: CDR1 LNHDA, CDR2 SQIVND (reference sequence). V dropped 3 bases and J dropped 0; count of bases not matched to a gene: 5. Here the CDR3 DNA reads TGTGCCAGTAGTATTGACGGCGGGAGCTCCTACAATGAGCAGTTCTTC. This sequence encodes CASSIDGGSSYNEQFF.

This clone has a handful of counts. V and J are TRBV9 and TRBJ2-7; D not certain. Trimming stripped 6 bases from V and 0 bases from J, with 13 bases between. This CDR3 spans 14 amino acids. Germline CDR1 reads SGDLS; CDR2 reads YYNGEE. The CDR3 DNA reads as TGTGCCAGCACACGAGGCAGCAACTCCTACGAGCAGTACTTC. Encoded protein: CASTRGSNSYEQYF. The variable domain in full, completed from reference TRBV9 and TRBJ2-7, reads DSGVTQTPKHLITATGQRVTLRCSPRSGDLSVYWYQQSLDQGLQFLIQYYNGEERAKGNILERFSAQQFPDLHSELNLSSLELGDSALYFCASTRGSNSYEQYFGPGTRLTVT.

Here the CDR3 DNA reads TGTGCCAGCAGTGAAGCGCTGAGCAATGAGCAGTTCTTC. Residues: CASSEALSNEQFF. The V gene is TRBV2, the J gene TRBJ2-1; no definite D call. The CDR3 has 13 amino acids. The V and J ends lost 0 bases and 6 bases respectively, with 6 bases between them. The germline V gene has CDR1 SNHLY and CDR2 FYNNEI.

The J gene is TRBJ2-2, the V gene TRBV10-2, with D possibly matching TRBD1 (6 bases). Trimming left V 6 bases short and J 4 bases short, with 12 bases between. The CDR3 contains 14 residues. Germline CDR1 and CDR2: WSHSY and SAAADI. The CDR3 sequence is CASRAGVGTGELFF. The CDR3 DNA sequence: TGCGCCAGCAGAGCAGGGGTTGGCACCGGGGAGCTGTTTTTT.

V and J are TRBV7-8 and TRBJ1-4; TRBD1 matches at 7 bases. CDR1 is SGHVS and CDR2 is FQNEAQ in the germline V gene. After removal of 5 bases from V and 0 bases from J, the junction contained 6 bases not matched to a gene. The CDR3 spans 16 residues. The CDR3, as DNA: TGTGCCAGCAGCCCCGGAGGACAGGCAACTAATGAAAAACTGTTTTTT. Encoded protein: CASSPGGQATNEKLFF.

This rearrangement joins TRBV27 to TRBJ2-2; either TRBD1 or TRBD2 may fit D (5 bases each). This CDR3 comprises 15 residues. The germline gives CDR1 MNHEY, CDR2 SMNVEV (reference sequence). V shed 3 bases and J shed 4 bases, with 12 bases lying between them. DNA of the CDR3: TGTGCCAGCAGTTTGGGGGTCCAGGGCACCGGGGAGCTGTTTTTT. This translates into CASSLGVQGTGELFF.

This chain connects TRBV27 to TRBJ2-1; D is uncertain. Per germline, CDR1 MNHEY and CDR2 SMNVEV (reference sequence). This CDR3 is 16 amino acids long. Trimming removed 7 bases at V and 4 bases at J, with 20 bases between. In DNA form, the CDR3 reads TGTGCCAGCAAGCCTGGTGGAACACTTCATTACAATGAGCAGTTCTTC. Its translation is CASKPGGTLHYNEQFF.